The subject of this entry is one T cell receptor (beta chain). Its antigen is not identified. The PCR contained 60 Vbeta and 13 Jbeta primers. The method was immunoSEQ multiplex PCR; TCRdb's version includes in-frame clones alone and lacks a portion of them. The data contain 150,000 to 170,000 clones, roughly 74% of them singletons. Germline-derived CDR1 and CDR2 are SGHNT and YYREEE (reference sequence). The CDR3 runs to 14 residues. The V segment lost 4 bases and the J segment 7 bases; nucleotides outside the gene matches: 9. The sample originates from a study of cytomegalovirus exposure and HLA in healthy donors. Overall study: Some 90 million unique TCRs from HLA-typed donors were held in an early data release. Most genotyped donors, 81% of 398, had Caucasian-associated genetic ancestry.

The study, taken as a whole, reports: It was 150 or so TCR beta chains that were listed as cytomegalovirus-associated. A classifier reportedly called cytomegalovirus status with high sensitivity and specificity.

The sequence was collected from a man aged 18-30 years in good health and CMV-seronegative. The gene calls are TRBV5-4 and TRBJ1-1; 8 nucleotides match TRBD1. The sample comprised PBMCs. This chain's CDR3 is CASSTTGGKDEAFF. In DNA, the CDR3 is TGTGCCAGCAGCACCACAGGGGGAAAGGATGAAGCTTTCTTT.